These T cell receptor beta chains were read from a single sample in a study of ipilimumab plus nivolumab after autologous stem cell transplantation. This table comes from immunoSEQ multiplex PCR, and its TCRdb copy is limited to in-frame clones, with some not included. The table has about 84,000 clones, 75% to 85% seen once. The specimen was PBMCs, collected in a trial of ipilimumab plus nivolumab as post-transplant consolidation. Receptors originate from a male donor with diffuse large B-cell lymphoma. The conserved cysteine and the conserved F or W are not part of the CDR3 here. Each record gives: V gene, J gene, CDR3 protein.

TRBV10-2	TRBJ2-6	ASQTSGANVLT
TRBV18	TRBJ1-1	ASSPGRVTEAF
TRBV25-1	TRBJ1-1	ATHARGKAF
TRBV5-6	TRBJ1-4	ASSLGRDEKLF
TRBV6-4	TRBJ2-7	ASSDWVLPTKTYEQY
TRBV10-2	TRBJ1-3	ASRQGSGNTIY
TRBV5-5	TRBJ1-2	ASSLATPNTRNYGYT
TRBV19	TRBJ2-1	ASSSASGANEQF
TRBV9	TRBJ2-7	ASSVGAGIIYEQY
TRBV30	TRBJ1-1	AWSPPGEPNTEAF
TRBV7-7	TRBJ2-1	ASSLNDLGEQF
TRBV7-2	TRBJ2-1	ASSPGASRVGEQF
TRBV19	TRBJ2-5	ASSPLLGRQETQY
TRBV6-1	TRBJ2-7	ASSEKASGAPSREQY
TRBV5-6	TRBJ2-5	ASSWGQKQETQY
TRBV27	TRBJ1-5	ASRQEYSNQPQH
TRBV5-6	TRBJ2-1	ASSPNDGYNEQF
TRBV27	TRBJ2-3	ASSPRGRPTDTQY
TRBV5-1	TRBJ2-3	ASSPGVETNTQY
TRBV7-2	NA	ASSDQQGPYEQY
TRBV27	NA	ASSLDLPSSSYEQY
TRBV14	TRBJ1-2	ASSHGPSYSYT
TRBV6-1	TRBJ1-6	ASSDRGYNSPLH
TRBV6-5	TRBJ2-5	ASSYSRLETQY
TRBV19	TRBJ1-3	ASSIGAGGTDTIY
TRBV4-3	TRBJ1-1	ASSLGLYNTEAF
TRBV4-1	TRBJ1-4	ASSQMRPEGGVREKLF
TRBV5-4	TRBJ2-7	ASSRSGTGSYEQY
TRBV5-1	TRBJ1-1	ASSKRTVNLTEAF
TRBV14	TRBJ2-1	ASSLGLPNEQF
TRBV19	TRBJ1-6	ASSSTGGNNSPLH
TRBV11-2	TRBJ2-5	ASSPRLAGGALGETQY
TRBV19	TRBJ1-6	ASSNRDGHSPLH
TRBV7-9	TRBJ2-5	ASSQTSGRATQY
TRBV11-2	TRBJ1-3	ASSLDTSGNTIY
TRBV5-8	TRBJ2-1	ASTPNIAGGLHEQF
TRBV7-3	TRBJ1-2	ASSSGPNGGYT
TRBV5-1	TRBJ2-1	ASLEFSGGRYNEQF
TRBV4-3	TRBJ1-6	ASSQSGGTVSPLH
TRBV18	TRBJ1-1	ASSPTVNTEAF
TRBV7-8	TRBJ2-1	ASSLGWRGRDNEQF
TRBV5-4	TRBJ2-1	ASSSAGSLLDEQF
TRBV5-1	TRBJ2-7	ASSSGPGGYEQY
TRBV12-5	TRBJ1-3	ASGLPGPDTIY
TRBV7-9	TRBJ1-2	ASSRQGTGGYT
TRBV5-1	TRBJ2-3	ASSQGMADTQY
TRBV11-2	TRBJ1-1	ASSLARGVTEAF
TRBV6-6	TRBJ1-1	ASSWGDMNTEAF
TRBV6-1	TRBJ2-1	ASSEAPYLAGGFNNEQF
TRBV5-1	TRBJ1-4	ASSLGDRDNEKLF
TRBV11-2	TRBJ2-3	ASSPNLFGGSTDTQY
TRBV7-2	TRBJ2-3	ASSLGAGGYTDTQY